This TCR beta chain is drawn from a study of blood T cell repertoires in COVID-19 (dated by TCRdb to the early 2020s). Context from the whole study: Samples covering the acute and convalescent phases of COVID-19 were provided by collaborators in the United States, Italy and Spain. Subjects who had been exposed to COVID-19, were actively infected with it, or had recovered from it provided the deeply sampled blood TCRbeta repertoires that made up the dataset. The material from the prospective study consisted of cDNA or gDNA derived from T cells, B-cell-depleted T cells, or PBMCs. Where available, HLA class I and class II types were obtained from metadata supplied by the sample provider rather than from assay-based typing. The sample metadata nearly always contained a de-identified subject ID, COVID-19 status, age in years and sex. The samples were drawn from two sources: the first 160 participants of the ongoing ImmuneRACE study, and 1,254 subjects contributed by 6 global collaborators. The repertoires were released in a freely available public database meant as a resource for research on the immune response to SARS-CoV-2. On the study overall, not on this receptor specifically: How much clinical and demographic metadata was included differed by source and by participant, and the metadata was provided uncurated.

At one collaborating source in Seattle, patients were enrolled during active infection and were followed longitudinally through the course of disease. Collaborating institutions collected whole blood in K2EDTA tubes following their own protocols. For TCRbeta analysis, collaborators shipped samples as frozen whole blood, isolated PBMCs, or DNA extracted from either of those sample types. To note about this clone: Which antigen it targets is not known. No per-base quality is available; no much larger clone lies one base away.

TCRbeta CDR3 regions were amplified from genomic DNA by means of the immunoSEQ Assay, a bias-controlled multiplex PCR. In the authors' own workflow: The number of nucleated cells in each sample was estimated from the amplification of reference gene primers within the assay. To quantify the absolute abundance of each unique TCRbeta CDR3 rearrangement, sequence reads were collapsed and filtered. For each sample, productive Simpson clonality was calculated by taking the square root of Simpson's diversity index across productive rearrangements. TCRdb carries this immuneACCESS record with in-frame sequences only. Its versions omit some clonotypes, under half of them owing to an unresolved V gene in the studies checked, with the rest unexplained. V and J calls and clone size are as listed in that table; D and trimming were resolved from the DNA. This sample comprises some 140,000 clones, about 85% of them detected only once. Jointly, the top ten make up approximately 5% of the sample.

Germline trimming: 4 bases from V, 4 bases from J; junction bases outside gene matches: 13. The germline V gene gives CDR1 as SGHRS and CDR2 as YFSETQ. Its CDR3 holds 16 amino acids, cysteine through phenylalanine. The kept DNA is CDR3 alone, 48 bases in frame from the first base. This clonotype was obtained from a woman aged 70-85 years with COVID-19, enrolled during active disease. Sequenced input: peripheral blood. In this chain, TRBV5-1 is recombined with TRBJ2-7; 8 bases in the middle match TRBD1. The CDR3 protein sequence reads: CASSRRQGLKGYEQYF. The DNA is as follows: TGCGCCAGCAGCAGGCGACAGGGGCTGAAGGGGTACGAGCAGTACTTC.